This paragraph covers one T cell receptor beta chain sequence. Recruited during active infection, patients (from Seattle) were subsequently followed longitudinally. This CDR3 is 15 amino acids long. V shed 7 bases, J shed 0 bases, and the junction held 9 bases outside the gene matches. Per the germline V gene, CDR1 is LNHDA and CDR2 is SQIVND (reference sequence). Authors' processing steps: Estimated nucleated cell counts came from reference gene primer amplification. TCRdb's table, derived via immunoSEQ multiplex PCR, lists solely in-frame clones and lacks some. Clone size and V and J calls were adopted from that table, with D and trimming inferred from the DNA. The sample contains roughly 310,000 clones, 85% to 90% of which appear only once. The sample is drawn from a study of blood T cell repertoires in COVID-19. For the study at large: Acute-phase and convalescent COVID-19 samples originated in the United States, Italy and Spain. PBMCs, B-cell-depleted T cells, or T cells were the source of the cDNA or gDNA that made up the material.

The receptor was isolated from a woman aged 25 to 39 with COVID-19, enrolled during active disease. The sample taken for sequencing was peripheral blood. J is TRBJ2-7 and V is TRBV19, with 7 bases that match TRBD2. In nucleotides, the CDR3 is TGTGCCAGTACCCCCTCGGCGGGGGACTCCTACGAGCAGTACTTC. Amino acid sequence: CASTPSAGDSYEQYF.